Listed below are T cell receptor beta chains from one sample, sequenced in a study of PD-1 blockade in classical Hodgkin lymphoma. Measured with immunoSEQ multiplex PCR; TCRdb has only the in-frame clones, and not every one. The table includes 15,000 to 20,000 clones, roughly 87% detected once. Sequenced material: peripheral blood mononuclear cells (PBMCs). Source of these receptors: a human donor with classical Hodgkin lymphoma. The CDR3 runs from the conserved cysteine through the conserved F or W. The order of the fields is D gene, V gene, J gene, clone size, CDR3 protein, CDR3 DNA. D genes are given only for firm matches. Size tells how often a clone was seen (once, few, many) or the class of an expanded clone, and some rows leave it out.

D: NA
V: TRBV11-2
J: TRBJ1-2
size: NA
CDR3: CASSLDTNGYGYTF
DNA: TGTGCCAGCAGCTTAGATACCAACGGTTATGGCTACACCTTC

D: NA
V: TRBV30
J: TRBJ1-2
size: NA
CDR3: CAWTTTGTAHGYTF
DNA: TGTGCCTGGACCACTACCGGGACGGCGCATGGCTACACCTTC

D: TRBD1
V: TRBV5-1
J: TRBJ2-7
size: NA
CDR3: CASSFTGAPYEQYF
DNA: TGCGCCAGCAGCTTCACAGGGGCCCCTTACGAGCAGTACTTC

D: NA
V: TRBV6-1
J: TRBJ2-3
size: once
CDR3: CASSDSPETTDTQYF
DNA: TGTGCCAGCAGTGATAGCCCGGAGACCACAGATACGCAGTATTTT

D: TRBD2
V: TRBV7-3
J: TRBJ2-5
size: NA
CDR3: CASSLGRERETQYF
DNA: TGTGCCAGCAGCTTAGGGCGGGAGAGGGAGACCCAGTACTTC

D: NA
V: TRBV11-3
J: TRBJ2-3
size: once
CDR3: CASSLGLGTSTDTQYF
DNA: TGTGCCAGCAGCTTAGGGTTGGGGACCAGCACAGATACGCAGTATTTT

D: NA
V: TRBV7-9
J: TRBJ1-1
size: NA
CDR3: CASSFNTLNTEAFF
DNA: TGTGCCAGCAGCTTTAACACATTGAACACTGAAGCTTTCTTT

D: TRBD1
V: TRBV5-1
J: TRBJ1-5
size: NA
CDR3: CASSPGQGNQPQHF
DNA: TGCGCCAGCAGCCCGGGACAGGGGAATCAGCCCCAGCATTTT

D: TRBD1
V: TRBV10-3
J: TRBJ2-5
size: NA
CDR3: CAISRTGARTQYF
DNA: TGTGCCATCAGTAGGACAGGGGCTCGGACCCAGTACTTC

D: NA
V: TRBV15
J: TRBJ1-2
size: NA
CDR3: CATSRDGGALYGYTF
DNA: TGTGCCACCAGCAGAGATGGGGGCGCGTTATATGGCTACACCTTC

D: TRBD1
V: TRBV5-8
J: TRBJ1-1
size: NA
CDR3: CASSPGQPIKNTEAFF
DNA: TGTGCCAGCAGCCCGGGACAGCCGATAAAGAACACTGAAGCTTTCTTT

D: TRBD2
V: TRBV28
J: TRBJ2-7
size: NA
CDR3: CASSAPTSGGPYEQYF
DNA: TGTGCCAGCAGTGCCCCGACTAGCGGGGGGCCCTACGAGCAGTACTTC

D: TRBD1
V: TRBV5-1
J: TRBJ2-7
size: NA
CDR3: CASSQGQASYEQYF
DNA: TGCGCCAGCAGCCAGGGACAGGCCTCCTACGAGCAGTACTTC

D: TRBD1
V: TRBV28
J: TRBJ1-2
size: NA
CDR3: CASSLDDRVGYTF
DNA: TGTGCCAGCAGTTTAGATGACAGGGTGGGCTACACCTTC

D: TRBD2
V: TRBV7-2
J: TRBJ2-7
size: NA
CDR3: CASSLPLAGGPLRTEQYF
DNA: TGTGCCAGCAGCTTACCACTAGCGGGAGGGCCTCTACGGACAGAGCAGTACTTC

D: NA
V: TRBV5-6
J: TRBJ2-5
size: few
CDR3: CASSLDRVQETQYF
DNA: TGTGCCAGCAGCTTGGACAGGGTACAAGAGACCCAGTACTTC

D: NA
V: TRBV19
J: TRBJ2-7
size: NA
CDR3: CASSNQGAHEQYF
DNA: TGTGCCAGTAGTAATCAGGGTGCCCACGAGCAGTACTTC

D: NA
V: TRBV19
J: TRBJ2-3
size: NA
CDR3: CASSILGRRATDTQYF
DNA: TGTGCCAGTAGTATTCTGGGACGGCGGGCCACAGATACGCAGTATTTT

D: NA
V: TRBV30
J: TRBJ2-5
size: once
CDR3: CAWSPGTEETQYF
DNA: TGTGCCTGGAGTCCCGGGACTGAAGAGACCCAGTACTTC

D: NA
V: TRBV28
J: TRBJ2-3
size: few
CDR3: CASIGHPGDTQYF
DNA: TGTGCCAGTATCGGACACCCAGGGGATACGCAGTATTTT

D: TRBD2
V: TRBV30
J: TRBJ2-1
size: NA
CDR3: CAWSGGLGAYNEQFF
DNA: TGTGCCTGGAGTGGAGGACTAGGTGCGTACAATGAGCAGTTCTTC

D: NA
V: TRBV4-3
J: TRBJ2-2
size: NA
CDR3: CASSWGVGGELFF
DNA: TGCGCCAGCAGCTGGGGGGTGGGCGGGGAGCTGTTTTTT

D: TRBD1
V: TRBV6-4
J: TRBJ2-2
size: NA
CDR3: CASSKTLGQGNSGELFF
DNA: TGTGCCAGCAGTAAGACCTTGGGACAGGGAAATTCCGGGGAGCTGTTTTTT

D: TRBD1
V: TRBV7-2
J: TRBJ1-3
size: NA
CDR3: CASSLDTGGWTGNTIYF
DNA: TGTGCCAGCAGCTTAGATACAGGGGGTTGGACTGGAAACACCATATATTTT

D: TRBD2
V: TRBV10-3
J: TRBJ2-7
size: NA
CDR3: CAISDVAGGTYEQYF
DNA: TGTGCCATCAGTGATGTAGCGGGAGGAACCTACGAGCAGTACTTC

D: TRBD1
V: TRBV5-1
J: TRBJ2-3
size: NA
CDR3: CASSYDRGKQLATDTQYF
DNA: TGCGCCAGCAGCTATGACAGGGGCAAACAGTTAGCCACAGATACGCAGTATTTT

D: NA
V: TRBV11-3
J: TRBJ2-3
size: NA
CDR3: CASSLGQKETDTQYF
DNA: TGTGCCAGCAGCTTAGGACAGAAGGAAACAGATACGCAGTATTTT

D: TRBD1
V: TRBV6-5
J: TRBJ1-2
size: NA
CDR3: CASSYLDRIYGYTF
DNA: TGTGCCAGCAGTTACCTGGACAGGATCTATGGCTACACCTTC

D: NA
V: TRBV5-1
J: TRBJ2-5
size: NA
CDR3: CASSSQETQYF
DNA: TGCGCCAGCAGCTCTCAAGAGACCCAGTACTTC

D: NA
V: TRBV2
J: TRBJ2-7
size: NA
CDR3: CASSRVYEQYF
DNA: TGTGCCAGCAGCCGAGTGTACGAGCAGTACTTC

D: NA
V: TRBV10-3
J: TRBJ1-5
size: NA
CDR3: CAISETPHQPQHF
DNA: TGTGCCATCAGTGAAACACCTCACCAGCCCCAGCATTTT

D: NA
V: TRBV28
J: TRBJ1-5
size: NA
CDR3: CASSRHSSNQPQHF
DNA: TGTGCCAGCAGTCGACACTCGAGCAATCAGCCCCAGCATTTT

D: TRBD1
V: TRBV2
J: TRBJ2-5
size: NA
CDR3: CASSASPTGDWKTQYF
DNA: TGTGCCAGCAGTGCTTCACCGACAGGGGATTGGAAGACCCAGTACTTC

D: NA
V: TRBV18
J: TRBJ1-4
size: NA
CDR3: CASSRRGTNEKLFF
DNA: TGTGCCAGCTCACGCAGGGGAACTAATGAAAAACTGTTTTTT

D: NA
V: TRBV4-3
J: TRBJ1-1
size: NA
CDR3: CASSQDGAGRVNTEAFF
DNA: TGCGCCAGCAGCCAAGATGGGGCCGGGCGGGTGAACACTGAAGCTTTCTTT

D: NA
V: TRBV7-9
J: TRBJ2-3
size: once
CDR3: CASSSYSTDTQYF
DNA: TGTGCCAGCAGCTCCTATAGCACAGATACGCAGTATTTT

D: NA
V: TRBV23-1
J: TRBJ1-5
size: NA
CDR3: CASSLLGRGRNRNQPQHF
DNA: TGCGCCAGCAGTCTCCTTGGTCGAGGGAGAAATAGAAATCAGCCCCAGCATTTT

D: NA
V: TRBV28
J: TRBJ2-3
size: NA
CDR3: CASSLAGEGTDTQYF
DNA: TGTGCCAGCAGTTTGGCGGGCGAGGGCACAGATACGCAGTATTTT

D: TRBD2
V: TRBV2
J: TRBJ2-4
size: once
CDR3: CASSGSSGKNIQYF
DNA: TGTGCCAGCAGTGGTTCTAGCGGCAAAAACATTCAGTACTTC

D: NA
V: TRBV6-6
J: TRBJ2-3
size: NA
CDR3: CASRGRAQYF
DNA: TGTGCCAGCAGGGGGAGAGCGCAGTATTTT

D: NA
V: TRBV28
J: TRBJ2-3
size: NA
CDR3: CASSLRPRSDTQYF
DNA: TGTGCCAGCAGTCTAAGACCCCGATCAGATACGCAGTATTTT

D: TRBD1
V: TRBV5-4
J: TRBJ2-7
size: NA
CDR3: CASSISGTGSHEQYF
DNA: TGTGCCAGCAGCATCTCCGGGACAGGGTCCCACGAGCAGTACTTC

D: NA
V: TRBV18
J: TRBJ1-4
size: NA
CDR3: CASSPVLTSYNEKLFF
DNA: TGTGCCAGCTCACCGGTCTTGACAAGTTATAATGAAAAACTGTTTTTT

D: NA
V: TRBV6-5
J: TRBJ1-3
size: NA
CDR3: CASSYDRYSGNTIYF
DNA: TGTGCCAGCAGTTACGACAGGTACTCTGGAAACACCATATATTTT

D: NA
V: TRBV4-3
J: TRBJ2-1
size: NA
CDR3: CASSQDWTPPSVQFF
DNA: TGCGCCAGCAGCCAAGACTGGACCCCCCCGTCTGTGCAGTTCTTC

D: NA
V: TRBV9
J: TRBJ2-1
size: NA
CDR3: CASSPRPLEGEQFF
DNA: TGTGCCAGCAGCCCCAGACCCCTTGAAGGTGAGCAGTTCTTC